The clone carrying this T cell receptor beta chain was picked up one time. These data come from a study of T cell changes during pregnancy in multiple sclerosis. The CDR3 sequence is 15 residues long. The germline gives CDR1 SGHRS, CDR2 YFSETQ. Trimming left V 3 bases short and J 5 bases short, with 17 bases between. Repertoires were generated with immunoSEQ multiplex PCR, while TCRdb's copy carries only in-frame clones and drops some. This table has 60,000 to 75,000 clones, roughly 92% appearing once. V and J are TRBV5-1 and TRBJ2-5; D ambiguous. The sequenced sample was peripheral blood, obtained in the second trimester of pregnancy. The clonotype originates from a female donor with multiple sclerosis, enrolled in a pregnancy study. CDR3 in amino acids: CASSSLTDLEETQYF. CDR3 DNA: TGCGCCAGCAGCTCCCTCACTGACCTGGAGGAGACCCAGTACTTC.